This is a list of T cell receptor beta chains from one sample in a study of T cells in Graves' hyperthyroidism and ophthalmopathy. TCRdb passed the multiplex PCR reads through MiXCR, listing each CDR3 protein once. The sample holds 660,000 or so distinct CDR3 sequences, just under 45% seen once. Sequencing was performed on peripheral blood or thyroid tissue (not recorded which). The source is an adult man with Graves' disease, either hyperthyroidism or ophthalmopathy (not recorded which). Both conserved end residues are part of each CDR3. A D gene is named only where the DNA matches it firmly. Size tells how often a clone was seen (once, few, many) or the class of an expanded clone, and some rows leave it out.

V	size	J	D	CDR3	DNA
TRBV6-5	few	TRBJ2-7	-	CASSPTDTSSYEQYF	TGTGCCAGCAGCCCTACCGACACCAGCTCCTACGAGCAGTACTTC
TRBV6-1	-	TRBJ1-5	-	CASSEAARENQPQHF	TGTGCCAGCAGTGAAGCAGCCCGGGAAAATCAGCCCCAGCATTTT
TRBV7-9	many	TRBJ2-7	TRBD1	CASSPGQGWFYEQYF	TGTGCCAGCTCACCGGGACAGGGATGGTTCTACGAGCAGTACTTC
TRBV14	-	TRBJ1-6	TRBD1	CASSQVTGTGGSSLHF	TGTGCCAGCAGCCAAGTAACCGGGACAGGGGGCTCGTCCCTCCACTTT
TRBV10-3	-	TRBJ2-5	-	CAISESKENQYF	TGTGCCATCAGTGAGTCGAAGGAGAACCAGTACTTC
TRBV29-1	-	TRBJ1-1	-	CQTREVGEWTEAFF	TGCCAAACCCGGGAGGTAGGGGAGTGGACTGAAGCTTTCTTT
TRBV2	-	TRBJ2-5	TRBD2	CASRRTSGSETQYF	TGTGCCAGCAGAAGGACTAGCGGGAGTGAGACCCAGTACTTC
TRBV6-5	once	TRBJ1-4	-	CASSVFGVGEKLFF	TGTGCCAGCAGCGTCTTCGGGGTAGGAGAAAAACTGTTTTTT
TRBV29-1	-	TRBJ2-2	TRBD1	CSVAGTGGYTGELFF	TGCAGCGTCGCCGGGACAGGGGGGTACACCGGGGAGCTGTTTTTT
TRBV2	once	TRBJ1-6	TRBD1	CASRETGGFMTLHF	TGCGCCAGCAGAGAGACAGGGGGTTTTATGACCCTCCACTTT
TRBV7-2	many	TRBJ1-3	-	CASSLREGGNTIYF	TGTGCCAGCAGCCTCAGGGAAGGAGGAAACACCATATATTTT
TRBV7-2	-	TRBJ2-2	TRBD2	CASSWGGPGELFF	TGTGCCAGCAGCTGGGGGGGTCCCGGGGAGCTGTTTTTT
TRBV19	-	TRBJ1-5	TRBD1	CASSGGQGGVNQPQHF	TGTGCCAGTAGTGGTGGACAGGGGGGCGTCAATCAGCCCCAGCATTTT
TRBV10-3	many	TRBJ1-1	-	CAIKEGAEAFF	TGTGCCATCAAGGAAGGGGCTGAAGCTTTCTTT
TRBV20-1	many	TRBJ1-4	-	CSARSTTTNEKLFF	TGCAGTGCTAGGTCCACCACAACTAATGAAAAACTGTTTTTT
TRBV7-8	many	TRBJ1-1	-	CASSITRTGTEAFF	TGTGCCAGCAGCATCACGAGGACGGGCACTGAAGCTTTCTTT
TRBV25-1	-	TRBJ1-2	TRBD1	CASQDRTGGDGYTF	TGTGCCAGCCAAGATCGGACAGGGGGCGATGGCTACACCTTC
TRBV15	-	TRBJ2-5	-	CATSRDRGLTETQYF	TGTGCCACCAGCAGAGATCGGGGGTTGACGGAGACCCAGTACTTC
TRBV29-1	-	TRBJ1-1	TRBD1	CSVGQGAGNTEAFF	TGCAGCGTTGGACAGGGGGCGGGAAACACTGAAGCTTTCTTT
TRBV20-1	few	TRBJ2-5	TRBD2	CSASQRGDFQETQYF	TGCAGTGCTAGCCAGCGGGGTGATTTCCAAGAGACCCAGTACTTC
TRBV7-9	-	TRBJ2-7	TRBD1	CASSLASGTGIYEQYF	TGTGCCAGCAGCTTAGCGTCTGGGACAGGGATCTACGAGCAGTACTTC
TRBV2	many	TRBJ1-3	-	CASSDFTGTGNTIYF	TGTGCCAGCAGTGACTTTACAGGGACTGGAAACACCATATATTTT
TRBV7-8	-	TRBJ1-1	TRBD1	CASSLEPTGDTEAFF	TGTGCCAGCAGCTTAGAGCCGACAGGGGACACTGAAGCTTTCTTT
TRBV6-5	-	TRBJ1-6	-	CASSVGGEDQPLHF	TGTGCCAGCAGCGTAGGGGGGGAGGATCAGCCCCTCCACTTT
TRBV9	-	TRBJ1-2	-	CASSVLGENTF	TGTGCCAGCAGCGTATTGGGGGAGAACACCTTC
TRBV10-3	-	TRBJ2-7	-	CAISEGQTDEQYF	TGTGCCATCAGTGAGGGACAGACTGATGAGCAGTACTTC
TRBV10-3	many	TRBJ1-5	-	CAITRAPREPGQPQHF	TGTGCCATCACCCGGGCCCCAAGGGAGCCGGGGCAGCCCCAGCATTTT
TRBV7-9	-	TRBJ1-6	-	CASKDSRVNSPLHF	TGTGCCAGCAAGGACAGTAGGGTAAATTCACCCCTCCACTTT
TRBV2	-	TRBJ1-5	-	CASSESLTGYSNQPQHF	TGTGCCAGCAGTGAAAGCCTGACGGGATATAGCAATCAGCCCCAGCATTTT
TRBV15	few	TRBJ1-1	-	CATSRDLGDTEAFF	TGTGCCACCAGCAGAGACCTCGGGGACACTGAAGCTTTCTTT
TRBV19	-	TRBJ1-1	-	CASSDGRGPTEAFF	TGTGCCAGTAGTGATGGGCGGGGCCCCACTGAAGCTTTCTTT
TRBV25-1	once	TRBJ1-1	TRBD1	CASEFRGRSEAFF	TGTGCCAGTGAGTTCAGGGGGCGGTCTGAAGCTTTCTTT
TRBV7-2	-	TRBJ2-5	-	CASSLGGGGRQETQYF	TGTGCCAGCAGCTTAGGGGGTGGCGGACGCCAAGAGACCCAGTACTTC
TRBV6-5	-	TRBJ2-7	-	CASSYSEVYEQYF	TGTGCCAGCAGTTACTCGGAGGTTTACGAGCAGTACTTC
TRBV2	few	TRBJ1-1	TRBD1	CASSPEWDRGPRPEAFF	TGTGCCAGCAGCCCCGAATGGGACAGGGGGCCTAGGCCTGAAGCTTTCTTT
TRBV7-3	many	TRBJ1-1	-	CASSYLGGVDTEAFF	TGTGCCAGCAGCTACCTCGGGGGCGTCGACACTGAAGCTTTCTTT
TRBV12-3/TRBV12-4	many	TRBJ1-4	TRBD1	CASSQTGVYEKLFF	TGTGCCAGCAGCCAGACAGGGGTCTATGAAAAACTGTTTTTT
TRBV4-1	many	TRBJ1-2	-	CASSQDGWYGYTF	TGCGCCAGCAGCCAAGACGGATGGTATGGCTACACCTTC
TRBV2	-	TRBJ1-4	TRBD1	CASSGPGQEKLFF	TGTGCCAGCAGTGGTCCGGGACAGGAAAAACTGTTTTTT
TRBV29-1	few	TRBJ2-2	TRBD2	CSVYLAGMNTGELFF	TGCAGCGTTTACTTAGCGGGGATGAACACCGGGGAGCTGTTTTTT
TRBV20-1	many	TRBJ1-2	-	CSAPSGQTNYGYTF	TGCAGTGCTCCATCTGGACAGACTAACTATGGCTACACCTTC
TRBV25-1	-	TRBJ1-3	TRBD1	CASRLDRSSGNTIYF	TGTGCCAGCAGATTGGACAGGAGCTCTGGAAACACCATATATTTT
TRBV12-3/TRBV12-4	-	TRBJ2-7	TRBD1	CASSIGQGKQYF	TGTGCCAGCAGTATCGGACAGGGGAAGCAGTACTTC
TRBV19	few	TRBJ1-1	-	CASSQRMNTEAFF	TGTGCCAGTAGTCAGAGGATGAACACTGAAGCTTTCTTT
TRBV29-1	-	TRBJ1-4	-	CSVGKMGGKLFF	TGCAGCGTTGGGAAAATGGGTGGAAAACTGTTTTTT
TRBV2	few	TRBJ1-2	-	CASSGLTGPKGGYTF	TGTGCCAGCAGTGGACTCACAGGACCCAAGGGTGGCTACACCTTC
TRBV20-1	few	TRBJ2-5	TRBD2	CSASEASGRAWETQYF	TGCAGTGCTAGTGAGGCTAGCGGGAGGGCCTGGGAGACCCAGTACTTC
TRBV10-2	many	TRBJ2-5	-	CASSEFAVETQYF	TGCGCCAGCAGTGAGTTTGCAGTGGAGACCCAGTACTTC
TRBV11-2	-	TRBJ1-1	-	CASSKGGVPEAFF	TGTGCCAGCAGCAAGGGGGGGGTCCCTGAAGCTTTCTTT
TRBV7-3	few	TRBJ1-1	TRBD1	CASSPPGDSAAEAFF	TGTGCCAGCAGCCCCCCGGGGGACAGCGCGGCTGAAGCTTTCTTT
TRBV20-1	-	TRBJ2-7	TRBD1	CSASRDRVSYEQYF	TGCAGTGCTAGCCGGGACAGGGTCTCCTACGAGCAGTACTTC
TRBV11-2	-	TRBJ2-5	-	CASRKPQETQYF	TGTGCCAGCAGAAAACCCCAAGAGACCCAGTACTTC
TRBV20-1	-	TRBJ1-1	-	CSARDYGGRNTEAFF	TGCAGTGCTAGAGATTACGGGGGCCGGAACACTGAAGCTTTCTTT
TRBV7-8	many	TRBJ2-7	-	CASSFLDWDEQYF	TGTGCCAGCAGCTTTCTAGACTGGGACGAGCAGTACTTC
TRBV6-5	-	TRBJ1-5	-	CAISEWEGNQPQHF	TGTGCCATCAGTGAATGGGAGGGCAATCAGCCCCAGCATTTT
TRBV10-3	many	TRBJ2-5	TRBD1	CATRQGTETQYF	TGTGCCACCCGACAGGGGACAGAGACCCAGTACTTC
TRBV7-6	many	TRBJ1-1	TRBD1	CASGYQGDTEAFF	TGTGCCAGCGGCTATCAGGGGGACACTGAAGCTTTCTTT
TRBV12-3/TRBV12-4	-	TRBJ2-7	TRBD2	CASGLAGVGEQYF	TGTGCCAGCGGACTAGCGGGAGTCGGGGAGCAGTACTTC
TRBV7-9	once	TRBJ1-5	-	CASSRPGPLCVQHF	TGTGCCAGCAGCCGGCCGGGCCCCCTTTGTGTTCAGCATTTT